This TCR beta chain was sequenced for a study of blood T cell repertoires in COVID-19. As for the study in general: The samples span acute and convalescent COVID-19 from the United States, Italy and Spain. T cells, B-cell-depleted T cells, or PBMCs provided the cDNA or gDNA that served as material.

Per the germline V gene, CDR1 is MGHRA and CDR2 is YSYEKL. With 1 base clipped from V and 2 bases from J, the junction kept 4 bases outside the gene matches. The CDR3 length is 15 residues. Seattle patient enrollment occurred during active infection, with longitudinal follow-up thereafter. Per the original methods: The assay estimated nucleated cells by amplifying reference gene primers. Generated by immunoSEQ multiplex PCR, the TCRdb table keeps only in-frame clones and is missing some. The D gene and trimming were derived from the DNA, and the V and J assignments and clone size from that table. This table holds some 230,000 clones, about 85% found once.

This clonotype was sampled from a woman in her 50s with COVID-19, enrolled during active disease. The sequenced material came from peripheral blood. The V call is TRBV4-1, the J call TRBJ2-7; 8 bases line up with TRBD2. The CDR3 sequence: CASSQVTGGAYEQYF. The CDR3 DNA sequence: TGCGCCAGCAGCCAAGTAACCGGGGGGGCCTACGAGCAGTACTTC.